These 20 T cell receptor beta chains share one sample of origin, sequenced in a study of blood T cell repertoires in COVID-19. Generated by immunoSEQ multiplex PCR, the TCRdb table keeps only in-frame clones and is missing some. The data hold approximately 23,000 clones, with around nine tenths observed a single time. Source material: peripheral blood. These receptors came from a woman aged 80 or older with active COVID-19.

The V call is TRBV29-1, the J call TRBJ2-7; D perhaps matches TRBD1 (5 bases). V was cut by 5 bases and J by 5 bases, with 13 bases left in between. Germline V gene lookup returns CDR1 SQVTM and CDR2 ANQGSEA. The CDR3 has 12 residues. CDR3 region: CSVNRGSDEQYF. The CDR3 DNA is TGCAGCGTTAATAGGGGCTCGGACGAGCAGTACTTC.

The V call is TRBV30, the J call TRBJ2-2; the D is unclear. V was cut by 7 bases and J by 4 bases, with 10 bases left in between. Per the germline V gene, CDR1 is GTSNPN and CDR2 is SVGIG (reference sequence). CDR3 length equals 12 residues. The CDR3 here is CASPAGTGELFF. The CDR3 DNA reads as TGTGCCTCCCCTGCCGGCACCGGGGAGCTGTTTTTT.

V and J are TRBV6-2 or TRBV6-3 and TRBJ1-5; D unresolved. Germline CDR1 and CDR2: MNHEY and SVGEGT. Trimming took off 2 bases at V and 0 bases at J, with 8 bases between the two ends. This CDR3 has 15 amino acids. CDR3 protein: CASSYRGFSNQPQHF. The DNA of the CDR3 is TGTGCCAGCAGTTACAGAGGGTTTAGCAATCAGCCCCAGCATTTT.

A word on this clone: A read error is likely, as this CDR3 ends without the conserved phenylalanine or tryptophan. It is unclear where the CDR3 begins or ends on the DNA, so no DNA is shown, and the CDR3 is as TCRdb lists it. This chain connects TRBV5-6 to TRBJ1-1. A total of 11 residues make up the CDR3, ends included. CDR1 is SGHDT, CDR2 YYEEEE, per germline. The CDR3 loop reads CASSFLGGLTL.

V gene TRBV19 combines with J gene TRBJ1-5, with D perhaps TRBD1 (5 bases). V lost 1 base and J 1 base, leaving 11 bases between the germline ends. Germline values: CDR1 LNHDA, CDR2 SQIVND (reference sequence). There are 16 residues in the CDR3. Here the CDR3 DNA reads TGTGCCAGTAGTATAGGGGGGGGTAGGAGCAATCAGCCCCAGCATTTT. It specifies CASSIGGGRSNQPQHF.

CDR3 region: CASSIGNSYEQYF. CDR3 nucleotides: TGTGCCAGTAGTATTGGCAACTCCTACGAGCAGTACTTC. The chain joins TRBV19 to TRBJ2-7; D uncertain. The V end lost 3 bases, the J end lost 0 bases, and 6 bases lay between the germline ends. The CDR3 runs 13 residues. The germline V gene encodes CDR1 LNHDA and CDR2 SQIVND (reference sequence).

The chain joins TRBV9 to TRBJ2-7; a weak D match, TRBD1 (5 bases). With 7 bases removed from V and 4 bases from J, the gap between germline ends came to 12 bases. Germline values: CDR1 SGDLS, CDR2 YYNGEE. The CDR3 spans 12 residues. The CDR3 loop is CASGETVYEQYF. The CDR3 DNA reads TGTGCCAGCGGAGAGACAGTATACGAGCAGTACTTC.

The chain links TRBV9 to TRBJ2-2, with TRBD2 identical over 9 bases. Germline loops: CDR1 SGDLS, CDR2 YYNGEE. The CDR3 is made up of 14 amino acids. After removal of 8 bases from V and 4 bases from J, the junction contained 6 bases not matched to a gene. CDR3 residues: CASGRRGGTGELFF. The CDR3 DNA reads as TGTGCCAGTGGCCGGCGGGGGGGCACCGGGGAGCTGTTTTTT. Drawing the rest from reference TRBV9 and TRBJ2-2, the complete variable domain is DSGVTQTPKHLITATGQRVTLRCSPRSGDLSVYWYQQSLDQGLQFLIQYYNGEERAKGNILERFSAQQFPDLHSELNLSSLELGDSALYFCASGRRGGTGELFFGEGSRLTVL.

The chain is built from TRBV5-5 and TRBJ1-4; TRBD1 agrees at 8 bases. This CDR3 comprises 15 residues. V dropped 3 bases and J dropped 5; count of bases not matched to a gene: 6. From germline, CDR1 is SGHKS and CDR2 YYEKEE (reference sequence). In DNA, the CDR3 is TGTGCCAGCAGCTGGGGGGACAGGCAAAATGAAAAACTGTTTTTT. This codes for CASSWGDRQNEKLFF.

The CDR3 is CASIPKGHLYEQYF. The CDR3 nucleotides read TGTGCCAGCATTCCGAAGGGACACCTGTACGAGCAGTACTTC. The rearrangement links TRBV6-5 to TRBJ2-7; D is possibly TRBD1 (6 bases). Between the trimmed V and J ends, which lost 7 bases and 4 bases, there was a span of 17 bases. The CDR3 is 14 residues long. CDR1 and CDR2 from the germline V gene are MNHEY and SVGAGI.

The rearrangement links TRBV5-6 to TRBJ1-1; D might be TRBD1 (5 bases). The germline V gene encodes CDR1 SGHDT and CDR2 YYEEEE. This CDR3 is 15 amino acids long. V was pared by 1 base and J by 1 base, with 11 bases between. The CDR3 loop reads CASSLKGSGNTEAFF. Written as DNA, the CDR3 is TGTGCCAGCAGCTTGAAGGGGTCCGGGAACACTGAAGCTTTCTTT.

This chain connects TRBV6-6 to TRBJ2-2; no reliable D call. In germline, CDR1 is MNHNY, CDR2 SVGAGI (reference sequence). Between the trimmed V and J ends, which lost 4 bases and 1 base, there was a span of 4 bases. The CDR3 totals 13 residues. The CDR3 nucleotides are TGTGCCAGCAGTTTCGGGAACACCGGGGAGCTGTTTTTT. Protein: CASSFGNTGELFF.

The chain is built from TRBV2 and TRBJ2-1, with D tentatively TRBD1 (6 bases). Trimming stripped 2 bases from V and 3 bases from J, with 11 bases between. The CDR3 spans 15 residues. CDR1 is SNHLY, CDR2 FYNNEI, per germline. Here the CDR3 DNA reads TGTGCCAGCAGTGAAAGGCAGGGGTTCTACAATGAGCAGTTCTTC. Its translation is CASSERQGFYNEQFF.

This clone appeared once. This sequence joins TRBV6-2 or TRBV6-3 and TRBJ2-5; 10 bases line up with TRBD2. Germline CDR1 and CDR2: MNHEY and SVGEGT. This CDR3 contains 15 residues. The ends lost 2 bases at V and 2 bases at J; junction bases unmatched: 2. Written as DNA, the CDR3 is TGTGCCAGCAGTTACCAGCGGGGGGGACAAGAGACCCAGTACTTC. Protein product: CASSYQRGGQETQYF.

This clone was detected only a few times. The chain combines TRBV20-1 with TRBJ2-1; 7 bases map to TRBD2. The germline gives CDR1 DFQATT, CDR2 SNEGSKA (reference sequence). The CDR3 sequence is 11 residues long. The junction had 1 base not matched to a gene; V was cut back by 3 bases and J by 8 bases. Here the CDR3 reads CSASSGHEQFF. Written as DNA, the CDR3 is TGCAGTGCTAGTAGCGGGCATGAGCAGTTCTTC.

V is TRBV4-2 and J is TRBJ2-1; TRBD2 matches 14 bases. The CDR3 runs to 19 residues. The germline CDR1 and CDR2 sequences are LGHNA and YNFKEQ. The junction had 7 bases not matched to a gene; V was cut back by 1 base and J by 2 bases. CDR3 nucleotides: TGTGCCAGCAGCCAAGTCGCCGGGACTAGCGGGGGTCCCTACAATGAGCAGTTCTTC. It specifies CASSQVAGTSGGPYNEQFF.

V usage is TRBV6-6 and J usage is TRBJ2-2; 7 nucleotides agree with TRBD1. Germline-derived CDR1 and CDR2 are MNHNY and SVGAGI (reference sequence). The CDR3 is made up of 17 amino acids. The trim removed 5 bases at V and 8 bases at J, leaving 17 bases unmatched. CDR3 protein: CASSHLRVDTGAGELFF. CDR3 sequence (DNA): TGTGCCAGCAGTCATCTAAGGGTGGATACAGGGGCAGGGGAGCTGTTTTTT.

The chain is built from TRBV5-1 and TRBJ2-7, with a possible D match to TRBD1 (6 bases). CDR1 and CDR2 (germline): SGHRS, YFSETQ. The CDR3 spans 16 residues. V dropped 2 bases and J dropped 2 bases, with 17 bases sitting between them. This chain's CDR3 is CASSLLTGTSAYEQYF. The CDR3 DNA reads as TGCGCCAGCAGCTTACTCACCGGGACATCTGCCTACGAGCAGTACTTC.

This clone was recorded a few times. This sequence joins TRBV7-2 and TRBJ1-2, with D possibly matching TRBD1 (6 bases). The CDR3 covers 13 residues. Germline V gene sequence: CDR1 SGHTA, CDR2 FQGNSA. V dropped 1 base and J dropped 14 bases, with 17 bases sitting between them. The CDR3 coding sequence is TGTGCCAGCAGCTTAGTTCAACGACAGGATCTAACCTTC. It specifies CASSLVQRQDLTF.

The chain recombines TRBV9 with TRBJ2-7, with a weak D call TRBD2 (6 bases). Trimming left V 0 bases short and J 2 bases short, with 9 bases between. This CDR3 is built from 14 residues. CDR1 is SGDLS and CDR2 is YYNGEE in the germline V gene. CDR3 amino acids: CASSVGPGAYEQYF. The DNA of the CDR3 is TGTGCCAGCAGCGTAGGTCCGGGGGCCTACGAGCAGTACTTC.